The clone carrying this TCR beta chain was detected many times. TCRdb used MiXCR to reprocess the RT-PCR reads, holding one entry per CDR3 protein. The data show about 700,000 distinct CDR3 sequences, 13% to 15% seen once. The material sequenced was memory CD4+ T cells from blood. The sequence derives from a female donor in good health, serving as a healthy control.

The CDR3 region is CASSDLRGGRSPLHF. The CDR3 nucleotides are TGTGCCAGCAGCGACCTACGGGGTGGTCGGTCACCCCTCCACTTT. The V and J genes are TRBV6-2 or TRBV6-3 and TRBJ1-6; D unclear. CDR3 length: 15 amino acids. Germline V gene data show CDR1 as MNHEY and CDR2 as SVGEGT. V lost 6 bases and J lost 10, with 19 bases in between.